This is a list of T cell receptor beta chains from one sample in a study of cytomegalovirus exposure and HLA in healthy donors. Sequencing was performed with immunoSEQ multiplex PCR; in TCRdb, only in-frame clones are kept and a portion is missing. The sample has 120,000 or so clones, roughly 80% seen once. Sequenced: PBMCs. All receptors derive from a man aged 60-69 years in good health and CMV-seropositive. Both conserved end residues are part of each CDR3. The D gene is left open where the match is weak. Only some rows state a clone size, as once, few, many or a class for expanded clones.

len	v_gene	j_gene	abundance	d_gene	CDR3nt	CDR3aa
13	TRBV19	TRBJ2-7	NA	NA	TGTGCCAGTACCCCAGGGTTTGGGGCCGAGCAGTACTTC	CASTPGFGAEQYF
15	TRBV15	TRBJ1-1	few	TRBD1	TGTGCCACCAGCAGAGCGACAGGGGGGAACACTGAAGCTTTCTTT	CATSRATGGNTEAFF
13	TRBV28	TRBJ2-1	NA	TRBD1	TGTGCCAGCAGGGGGACAGGCCGCAATGAGCAGTTCTTC	CASRGTGRNEQFF
13	TRBV25-1	TRBJ2-3	NA	TRBD2	TGTGCCAGCAGTGAAACCAGCGGGAGGCCCAACTATTTT	CASSETSGRPNYF
13	TRBV5-1	TRBJ1-2	NA	TRBD1	TGCGCCAGCAGCTCGACAGGGAACTATGGCTACACCTTC	CASSSTGNYGYTF
16	TRBV11-2	TRBJ1-3	NA	NA	TGTGCCAGCAGCTTAGGGCTCCTCAGCGCTGGAAACACCATATATTTT	CASSLGLLSAGNTIYF
17	TRBV15	TRBJ2-7	once	TRBD2	TGTGCCACCAGCAGAGATGAAGGCGGGAGGATCTCCTACGAGCAGTACTTC	CATSRDEGGRISYEQYF
11	TRBV5-1	TRBJ1-1	many	NA	TGTGCCAGCAGCTTCAGCACTGAAGCTTTCTTT	CASSFSTEAFF
15	TRBV6-1	TRBJ2-7	NA	TRBD1	TGTGCCAGTAACCCCAACTTGGGACAGGGTCGCGAGCAGTACTTC	CASNPNLGQGREQYF
17	TRBV7-9	TRBJ1-1	NA	TRBD1	TGTGCCAGCAGCTCCCGGGGGCGGACAGGGGTGAACACTGAAGCTTTCTTT	CASSSRGRTGVNTEAFF
16	TRBV4-2	TRBJ1-2	NA	NA	TGTGCCAGCAGCCAAGGGGGCAATGAGACTCCCGTTGGCTACACCTTC	CASSQGGNETPVGYTF
15	TRBV14	TRBJ1-1	NA	NA	TGTGCCAGCAGCAGACAGCAGGGAGGTAACACTGAAGCTTTCTTT	CASSRQQGGNTEAFF
12	TRBV10-3	TRBJ1-1	NA	NA	TGTGCCATCAGTGACCTTAACACTGAAGCTTTCTTT	CAISDLNTEAFF
16	TRBV14	TRBJ1-1	few	NA	TGTGCCAGCAGCCGACTAACCCCACTTATGAACACTGAAGCTTTCTTT	CASSRLTPLMNTEAFF
18	TRBV18	TRBJ2-1	NA	TRBD2	TGTGCCAGCTCACCACCCGGGACTAGCGGGAGGGCTTACAATGAGCAGTTCTTC	CASSPPGTSGRAYNEQFF
14	TRBV10-1	TRBJ2-7	NA	NA	TGCGCCAGCAGTGAGAGTGGAGGGCCCTACGAGCAGTACTTC	CASSESGGPYEQYF
14	TRBV27	TRBJ1-2	NA	NA	TGTGCCAGCAGTCCCCGACAGAGCCTTTATGGCTACACCTTC	CASSPRQSLYGYTF
13	TRBV29-1	TRBJ2-7	NA	NA	TGCAGCGTTGACAGGGCGGGGACCTACGAGCAGTACTTC	CSVDRAGTYEQYF
17	TRBV30	TRBJ2-5	NA	TRBD1	TGTGCCTGGAGTGTAGGGGTCTTGACAGGGGGCGAGGAGACCCAGTACTTC	CAWSVGVLTGGEETQYF
14	TRBV10-3	TRBJ1-2	NA	NA	TGTGCCATCAGTGAGTCCTCCGGGAACTATGGCTACACCTTC	CAISESSGNYGYTF
14	TRBV29-1	TRBJ2-7	NA	TRBD1	TGCAGCGTTGAGGGACAGGGGGCCTTGGGGGAGCAGTACTTC	CSVEGQGALGEQYF
13	TRBV6-1	TRBJ2-7	NA	TRBD1	TGTGCCACCACAGGGGAGAGCTCCTACGAGCAGTACTTC	CATTGESSYEQYF
14	TRBV28	TRBJ1-1	NA	TRBD1	TGTGCCAGCAGGGCAGGGGGAACGAACACTGAAGCTTTCTTT	CASRAGGTNTEAFF
15	TRBV9	TRBJ1-2	NA	NA	TGTGCCAGCAGCGTAGATCAGGCGAATAACTATGGCTACACCTTC	CASSVDQANNYGYTF
13	TRBV7-3	TRBJ1-1	NA	TRBD1	TGTGCCAGCAGCAAACGACAGGGGGTCGTAGCTTTCTTT	CASSKRQGVVAFF
16	TRBV6-6	TRBJ2-3	NA	TRBD2	TGTGCCAGCAGTGCCTGGACTAGCGGGCGCACAGATACGCAGTATTTT	CASSAWTSGRTDTQYF
16	TRBV15	TRBJ2-3	NA	TRBD2	TGTGCCACCAGCAGGTCGCTAGCGGACTTCACAGATACGCAGTATTTT	CATSRSLADFTDTQYF
13	TRBV2	TRBJ2-2	NA	NA	TGTGCCAGCAGTCAGACACGTACCGGGGAGCTGTTTTTT	CASSQTRTGELFF
16	TRBV4-1	TRBJ2-7	NA	NA	TGCGCCAGCAGCCCGACCCGCCGGGTCGCTGCGGGGGAGCAGTACTTC	CASSPTRRVAAGEQYF
11	TRBV20-1	TRBJ1-1	few	NA	TGCAGTGCTCAACAGGGCTATGAAGCTTTCTTT	CSAQQGYEAFF
13	TRBV5-1	TRBJ2-7	NA	NA	TGCGCCAGCAGCTTGGCGGGTGAGGACGAGCAGTACTTC	CASSLAGEDEQYF
15	TRBV19	TRBJ2-2	few	NA	TGTGCCAGTAGTTACAGGGAGAGAGACACCGGGGAGCTGTTTTTT	CASSYRERDTGELFF
15	TRBV7-9	TRBJ1-1	NA	NA	TGTGCCAGCAGCCCTACAGGAGGGCGGAACACTGAAGCTTTCTTT	CASSPTGGRNTEAFF
16	TRBV2	TRBJ2-3	NA	NA	TGTGCCAGCAGTGAAGTGCGGGGAGTAACCGGGGATACGCAGTATTTT	CASSEVRGVTGDTQYF
16	TRBV5-1	TRBJ1-4	NA	NA	TGCGCCAGCAGCTTTATGGCAGCGGAGTCTAATGAAAAACTGTTTTTT	CASSFMAAESNEKLFF
14	TRBV28	TRBJ2-7	NA	TRBD1	TGTGCCAGCAGTTTGACGGGACAGGGCTACGAGCAGTACTTC	CASSLTGQGYEQYF
15	TRBV2	TRBJ2-1	NA	TRBD2	TGTGCCAGCAGTTATAGCGGGCCCTCCTACAATGAGCAGTTCTTC	CASSYSGPSYNEQFF